This T cell receptor beta chain is from a study of Tregs in tolerant kidney transplant recipients. The V gene lost 4 bases and the J gene lost 0 bases, with 16 bases spanning the gap. This CDR3 comprises 16 residues. The germline V gene has CDR1 SGHRS and CDR2 YFSETQ. The method was immunoSEQ multiplex PCR; TCRdb's version includes in-frame clones alone and lacks a portion of them. The data contain about 240,000 clones, around 81% of them seen just once; the ten biggest clones take up around 0.68%. The sequence came from a human donor in good health. V gene TRBV5-1 combines with J gene TRBJ1-1; possibly TRBD1 for D (6 bases). Material: CD4+ T cells from blood. CDR3 DNA: TGCGCCAGCAGCCCACCGGGGACATACATGAACACTGAAGCTTTCTTT. Translating gives CASSPPGTYMNTEAFF. The full variable domain, in which reference TRBV5-1 and TRBJ1-1 provide the parts outside the CDR3, is KAGVTQTPRYLIKTRGQQVTLSCSPISGHRSVSWYQQTPGQGLQFLFEYFSETQRNKGNFPGRFSGRQFSNSRSEMNVSTLELGDSALYLCASSPPGTYMNTEAFFGQGTRLTVV.